These T cell receptor beta chains were read from a single sample in a study of post-analysis software for immune sequencing data. TCRdb recomputed calls from the PCR reads with MiXCR, one row per CDR3 protein. The sample yields 750,000 to 900,000 distinct CDR3 sequences, roughly 50% seen once. The material sequenced was blood. The receptors stem from a girl between 10 and 17 years old with multiple sclerosis. CDR3s include the opening cysteine and the closing phenylalanine or tryptophan. The D gene is left open where the match is weak. A clone size is listed for some rows: how often the clone was seen (once, few, many), or a class if it is expanded.

J gene: TRBJ2-6
clone size: NA
V gene: TRBV13
D gene: NA
CDR3 DNA: TGTGCCAGCAGCGACTATGGGGCCAACGTCCTGACTTTC
CDR3 protein: CASSDYGANVLTF

J gene: TRBJ2-7
clone size: NA
V gene: TRBV20-1
D gene: NA
CDR3 DNA: TGCAGTGCTTCCTTCGTGTTTTTAGGGGACGAGCAGTACTTC
CDR3 protein: CSASFVFLGDEQYF

J gene: TRBJ2-7
clone size: NA
V gene: TRBV29-1
D gene: NA
CDR3 DNA: TGCAGCGTTGAAAGCAGGGAACCCTACGAGCAGTACTTC
CDR3 protein: CSVESREPYEQYF

J gene: TRBJ2-1
clone size: few
V gene: TRBV12-3/TRBV12-4
D gene: TRBD2
CDR3 DNA: TGTGCCAGCAGTCTGACTAGCGGCTTTAAGAATGAGCAGTTCTTC
CDR3 protein: CASSLTSGFKNEQFF

J gene: TRBJ2-7
clone size: many
V gene: TRBV12-3/TRBV12-4
D gene: NA
CDR3 DNA: TGCGCCAGCAGCTTGGCCGCGGTCTACGAGCAGTACTTC
CDR3 protein: CASSLAAVYEQYF

J gene: TRBJ2-2
clone size: NA
V gene: TRBV3-1
D gene: NA
CDR3 DNA: TGTGCCAGCAGCCAAGGGGGACCCTCCGCCGGGGAGCTGTTTTTT
CDR3 protein: CASSQGGPSAGELFF

J gene: TRBJ2-7
clone size: few
V gene: TRBV6-5
D gene: TRBD2
CDR3 DNA: TGTGCCAGCAGTTACGACAGCGGGAGCTACGAGCAGTACTTC
CDR3 protein: CASSYDSGSYEQYF

J gene: TRBJ2-3
clone size: few
V gene: TRBV29-1
D gene: TRBD1
CDR3 DNA: TGCAGCGTTGAAGTCCGGGACAGGGGAACAGATACGCAGTATTTT
CDR3 protein: CSVEVRDRGTDTQYF

J gene: TRBJ2-7
clone size: few
V gene: TRBV13
D gene: TRBD1
CDR3 DNA: TGTGCCAGCAGCCACAGAGGGGGCACTCGCGAGCAGTACTTC
CDR3 protein: CASSHRGGTREQYF

J gene: TRBJ2-3
clone size: few
V gene: TRBV6-6
D gene: NA
CDR3 DNA: TGTGCCAGCAGTTACTTGGGCACTAGCACAGATACGCAGTATTTT
CDR3 protein: CASSYLGTSTDTQYF

J gene: TRBJ2-1
clone size: many
V gene: TRBV28
D gene: TRBD2
CDR3 DNA: TGTGCCAGCAGCCCACCGGGGGGGAGCTCCTACAATGAGCAGTTCTTC
CDR3 protein: CASSPPGGSSYNEQFF

J gene: TRBJ2-1
clone size: NA
V gene: TRBV6-1
D gene: TRBD2
CDR3 DNA: TGTGCCAGCAGTGGGACTAGCGAACAACCTCTCACCTACAATGAGCAGTTCTTC
CDR3 protein: CASSGTSEQPLTYNEQFF

J gene: TRBJ2-7
clone size: NA
V gene: TRBV4-2
D gene: NA
CDR3 DNA: TGTGCCAGCAGCCAAGAACCGAGAGGCGAGCAGTACTTC
CDR3 protein: CASSQEPRGEQYF

J gene: TRBJ2-4
clone size: NA
V gene: TRBV18
D gene: NA
CDR3 DNA: TGTGCCAGCTCACCAGCAGGTACCTACGAGCGGTACTTC
CDR3 protein: CASSPAGTYERYF

J gene: TRBJ2-1
clone size: few
V gene: TRBV20-1
D gene: NA
CDR3 DNA: TGCAGTGCTCCCCTGGGAGGACCCTACAATGAGCAGTTCTTC
CDR3 protein: CSAPLGGPYNEQFF

J gene: TRBJ2-4
clone size: NA
V gene: TRBV6-1
D gene: NA
CDR3 DNA: TGTGCCAGCAGTGAAGGGGCCCTGCTAGCCAAAAACATTCAGTACTTC
CDR3 protein: CASSEGALLAKNIQYF